A selection of T cell receptor beta chains follows, all from one sample in a study of regulatory T cells in long-lasting Graves disease. TCRdb recomputed calls from the multiplex PCR reads with MiXCR, one row per CDR3 protein. The profile shows about 310,000 distinct CDR3 sequences, around a fifth of them singletons. Sequencing used peripheral blood mononuclear cells (PBMCs), obtained when the disease was refractory, from a patient treated with antithyroid drugs. The source is a female donor with Graves disease. Both conserved end residues are part of each CDR3. D genes are given only for firm matches. Only some rows state a clone size, as once, few, many or a class for expanded clones.

TRBJ2-7	.	.	TRBV7-2	TGTGCCAGCAGCTTAATGACGGGACTTCGGGAGCAGTACTTC	CASSLMTGLREQYF
TRBJ1-1	many	.	TRBV25-1	TGTGCCAGCAGTGAGCTGACAGCCACGAACACTGAAGCTTTCTTT	CASSELTATNTEAFF
TRBJ2-3	.	.	TRBV10-3	TGTGCCACCGGAACAGGGTTTGGGTCCACAGATACGCAGTATTTT	CATGTGFGSTDTQYF
TRBJ1-1	few	TRBD1	TRBV7-2	TGTGCCAGCAGCTTAGAAGCTGTGACAGGGGACACTGAAGCTTTCTTT	CASSLEAVTGDTEAFF
TRBJ2-5	.	.	TRBV20-1	TGCAGTGCTACTAAGGGAGAGACCCAGTACTTC	CSATKGETQYF
TRBJ1-2	few	.	TRBV7-8	TGTGCCAGCAGCTTAGACAGGGTTTCTGGCTACACCTTC	CASSLDRVSGYTF
TRBJ2-1	once	.	TRBV27	TGTGCCAGCAGTTTGACGTTAAACCGAGAACAGTTCTTC	CASSLTLNREQFF
TRBJ2-3	.	.	TRBV18	TGTGCCAGCTCACCGATGAACAGCGAGGGCACAGATACGCAGTATTTT	CASSPMNSEGTDTQYF
TRBJ2-3	.	TRBD1	TRBV10-3	TGTGCCATCAGTATGGGACAGGGGACAGATACGCAGTATTTT	CAISMGQGTDTQYF
TRBJ2-2	.	TRBD2	TRBV4-1	TGCGCCAGCAGCCAAGATAGCGGGAGGGCCGGGGAGCTGTTTTTT	CASSQDSGRAGELFF
TRBJ2-7	few	.	TRBV19	TGTGCCACTGGACAGAGGTTCTACGAGCAGTACTTC	CATGQRFYEQYF
TRBJ1-5	many	.	TRBV28	TGTGCCAGCAGTTTATCGGCAGGGATGAGTCAGCCCCAGCATTTT	CASSLSAGMSQPQHF
TRBJ1-3	.	.	TRBV25-1	TGTGCCAGCAGTAGTCCTAGCTCTGGAAACACCATATATTTT	CASSSPSSGNTIYF
TRBJ2-7	many	.	TRBV7-9	TGTGCCAGCAGCTTATCAGGGGCTAGGAACGAGCAGTACTTC	CASSLSGARNEQYF
TRBJ1-1	many	TRBD1	TRBV29-1	TGCAGCGCTACGACAGGGTCGTCCACTGAAGCTTTCTTT	CSATTGSSTEAFF
TRBJ2-7	many	.	TRBV5-1	TGCGCCAGCAGCTTGGCTCCAGGGAATCTCTACGAGCAGTACTTC	CASSLAPGNLYEQYF
TRBJ2-7	.	.	TRBV6-9	TGTGCCAGCAGTTACTTGGGTACAGATTCCTACGAGCAGTACTTC	CASSYLGTDSYEQYF
TRBJ2-7	few	TRBD1	TRBV6-1	TGTGCCAGCAGTGAACTGAAGGGACAGTACTACGAGCAGTACTTC	CASSELKGQYYEQYF
TRBJ2-5	few	TRBD2	TRBV29-1	TGCAGCGTTGAAGTTCTAGCGGGCGACCCTGAGACCCAGTACTTC	CSVEVLAGDPETQYF
TRBJ2-7	many	TRBD1	TRBV28	TGTGCCAGCAGTTGGGACAGCTCCTACGAGCAGTACTTC	CASSWDSSYEQYF
TRBJ1-1	.	.	TRBV30	TGTGCCTGGAGGGTGGACAGAAGCACTGAAGCTTTCTTT	CAWRVDRSTEAFF
TRBJ1-5	.	.	TRBV7-2	TGTGCCGGCAGGCATCAGCCCCAGCATTTT	CAGRHQPQHF
TRBJ1-6	.	.	TRBV27	TGTGCCAGCAGCCCGGTCTCCTATAATTCACCCCTCCACTTT	CASSPVSYNSPLHF
TRBJ1-2	.	TRBD1	TRBV4-3	TGCGCCAGCAGCCATGAAGTGTGGAAGGACAGGCTCCCTGGCTACACCTTC	CASSHEVWKDRLPGYTF
TRBJ2-7	few	.	TRBV2	TGTGCCAGCAGTGTCCGGGACGGTTCCTACGAGCAGTACTTC	CASSVRDGSYEQYF
TRBJ2-5	few	.	TRBV7-9	TGTGCCAGCAGCTTAGGCCTCTCTGTGGCAGGGCTACCTGAGACCCAGTACTTC	CASSLGLSVAGLPETQYF
TRBJ2-7	.	.	TRBV27	TGTGCCAGCAGTCCCCTCGCCGGCCCCGGATCCTACGAGCAGTACTTC	CASSPLAGPGSYEQYF
TRBJ1-1	many	TRBD1	TRBV6-1	TGTGCCAGCAGGATCACAGGGGGCACTGAAGCTTTCTTT	CASRITGGTEAFF
TRBJ1-1	many	.	TRBV28	TGTGCCACCTTGGGGCGGGCGTGGCAGGGGACTGAAGCTTTCTTT	CATLGRAWQGTEAFF
TRBJ1-1	.	.	TRBV19	TGTGCCAGTAGTCCCTCGTGGAGCGGACGCACTGAAGCTTTCTTT	CASSPSWSGRTEAFF
TRBJ2-2	.	TRBD2	TRBV7-9	TGTGCCAGCAGCCGGGGACTAGCGGGCGATTCCACCGGGGAGCTGTTTTTT	CASSRGLAGDSTGELFF
TRBJ2-5	.	.	TRBV4-2	TGTGCCAGCAGCCAATGGGAGACACCCCAAGAGACCCAGTACTTC	CASSQWETPQETQYF
TRBJ2-5	.	.	TRBV14	TGTGCCAGCAGCCAATGGCCGAGGGTTGACTCCCGAGAGACCCAGTACTTC	CASSQWPRVDSRETQYF
TRBJ1-5	few	.	TRBV19	TGTGCCAGTAAAATAGAAGGGAATCAGCCCCAGCATTTT	CASKIEGNQPQHF
TRBJ2-1	.	TRBD2	TRBV12-5	TGTGCTAGTGGTTTGGCTCGGACTAGCGGAAAAGGGGATGAGCAGTTCTTC	CASGLARTSGKGDEQFF
TRBJ2-5	many	TRBD1	TRBV20-1	TGCAGTCGAAGGACAGGCCAAGAGACCCAGTACTTC	CSRRTGQETQYF
TRBJ2-7	.	.	TRBV3-1	TGTGCCAGCAGCCAAGACGTGAGCCGGACCACCTACGAGCAGTACTTC	CASSQDVSRTTYEQYF
TRBJ2-2	.	.	TRBV2	TGTGCCAGCAGCATTAAGAGCGGCACCGGGGAGCTGTTTTTT	CASSIKSGTGELFF
TRBJ2-2	few	.	TRBV20-1	TGCAGTGCTAGAGATTTGCGCGGGGAGCTGTTTTTT	CSARDLRGELFF
TRBJ1-4	many	.	TRBV28	TGTGCCAGCAGGAGGGGCGGGGGGCGAGAAAAACTGTTTTTT	CASRRGGGREKLFF
TRBJ2-7	few	.	TRBV5-1	TGCGCCAGCAGCTTGGATTCTTTGCGTTGGGGGACGAGGAACGAGCAGTACTTC	CASSLDSLRWGTRNEQYF
TRBJ1-1	few	.	TRBV28	TGTGCCAGCAGCCAGGGATACACGGAAGCTTTCTTT	CASSQGYTEAFF
TRBJ1-2	.	.	TRBV5-1	TGCGCCAGCAGCTTGGGGGCAGGGGAAGGCTACACCTTC	CASSLGAGEGYTF
TRBJ1-6	few	TRBD1	TRBV19	TGTGCCAGTGCGGGACAGGCTCGTTCACCCCTCCACTTT	CASAGQARSPLHF
TRBJ2-7	.	.	TRBV4-2	TGTGCCAGCAGCCAAGAACCGAACACGTACTCCTACGAGCAGTACTTC	CASSQEPNTYSYEQYF
TRBJ1-4	many	.	TRBV7-9	TGTGCCAGCAGCTCCACGTCCGCGGCCGGGCAGTTGGTGGGAAAACTGTTTTTT	CASSSTSAAGQLVGKLFF
TRBJ2-1	.	TRBD2	TRBV3-1	TGTGCCAGTTCCTCCCTAGCGGGAGGGCCAGTTGAGCAGTTCTTC	CASSSLAGGPVEQFF
TRBJ1-2	many	.	TRBV20-1	TGCAGTGCTACGGGAGCGACCGCGTATGGCTACACCTTC	CSATGATAYGYTF
TRBJ1-2	many	.	TRBV7-2	TGTGCCAGCAGCCTCCCCGGGGCCTATGGCTACACCTTC	CASSLPGAYGYTF
TRBJ2-5	many	.	TRBV11-2	TGTGCCAGCAGCCCATGGACGACACAAGAGACCCAGTACTTC	CASSPWTTQETQYF
TRBJ1-1	.	.	TRBV9	TGTGCCAGCAGCGTAGAGGAGGGTGGGGGTCCAGTGAACACTGAAGCTTTCTTT	CASSVEEGGGPVNTEAFF
TRBJ2-7	many	.	TRBV28	TGTGCCAGCAGTTTAAGACCCTTGGGGACGCCCCAATTAGTCTACGAGCAGTACTTC	CASSLRPLGTPQLVYEQYF
TRBJ2-7	few	.	TRBV7-2	TGTGCCAGCAGCTCAGGGCGAATCCCCTACGAGCAGTACTTC	CASSSGRIPYEQYF
TRBJ1-2	.	.	TRBV6-1	TGTGCCAGCAGACCTGGGGGAGGGGGCTACACCTTC	CASRPGGGGYTF
TRBJ2-1	few	TRBD2	TRBV4-3	TGCGCCAGCAGCCAGGGGACTAGCGGGAGGGCCGGGTACAATGAGCAGTTCTTC	CASSQGTSGRAGYNEQFF
TRBJ2-1	few	.	TRBV12-3/TRBV12-4	TGTGCCAGCAGTTTAGACGGCGGGTCCTTCTACAATGAGCAGTTCTTC	CASSLDGGSFYNEQFF
TRBJ2-2	few	.	TRBV6-1	TGTGCCAGCAGTTACCCCAGGTTCACCGGGGAGCTGTTCTTT	CASSYPRFTGELFF